These T cell receptor beta chains were read from a single sample in a study of blood T cells in healthy people across ages. Via MiXCR, TCRdb re-called the 5' RACE reads, giving one row per CDR3 protein. The sample gives 800,000 to 950,000 distinct CDR3 sequences, 29% of which show up once; roughly 10% is in the top ten. These data were also filed under a second study, of T cells of mothers and their children.

The sequenced material came from blood. The receptors shown here come from a woman aged 40 to 50 in good health. The CDR3 runs from the conserved cysteine through the conserved F or W. Fields, in order: clone size, J gene, V gene, D gene, CDR3 DNA, CDR3 protein. A D gene is named only where the DNA matches it firmly. Only part of the rows carry a size: once, few, many, or a class if the clone is expanded.

clone_size: many; j_call: TRBJ2-7; v_call: TRBV7-2; d_call: TRBD2; cdr3_nt: TGTGCCAGCAGCTTAGGTAGCGGGGTCCCCTACGAGCAGTACTTC; cdr3_aa: CASSLGSGVPYEQYF
clone_size: few; j_call: TRBJ2-7; v_call: TRBV19; d_call: NA; cdr3_nt: TGTGCCAGTAGCGGAGCGGTTTCCTACGAGCAGTACTTC; cdr3_aa: CASSGAVSYEQYF
clone_size: many; j_call: TRBJ2-1; v_call: TRBV6-6; d_call: TRBD1; cdr3_nt: TGTGCCAGCACCGAACTCTTTTCGACAGGGAAAAATGAGCAGTTCTTC; cdr3_aa: CASTELFSTGKNEQFF
clone_size: NA; j_call: TRBJ1-4; v_call: TRBV7-2; d_call: NA; cdr3_nt: TGTGCCAGCAGCTCCGGTACGGGGGCGCGGGGTGAAAAACTGTTTTTT; cdr3_aa: CASSSGTGARGEKLFF
clone_size: many; j_call: TRBJ1-2; v_call: TRBV29-1; d_call: TRBD1; cdr3_nt: TGCAGCGTTATACGACAGGGTACTAGCTATGGCTACACCTTC; cdr3_aa: CSVIRQGTSYGYTF
clone_size: NA; j_call: TRBJ2-5; v_call: TRBV7-2; d_call: NA; cdr3_nt: TGTGCCAGCAGCTTAGGGGGGCTATCAGAGACCCAGTACTTC; cdr3_aa: CASSLGGLSETQYF
clone_size: NA; j_call: TRBJ2-1; v_call: TRBV5-1; d_call: TRBD1; cdr3_nt: TGCGCCAGCAGACAATTTCAGGGGGCTTGGTACAATGAGCAGTTCTTC; cdr3_aa: CASRQFQGAWYNEQFF
clone_size: few; j_call: TRBJ2-1; v_call: TRBV2; d_call: TRBD1; cdr3_nt: TGTGCCAGCAGTGAAACAGGGGCCCATGAGCAGTTCTTC; cdr3_aa: CASSETGAHEQFF
clone_size: NA; j_call: TRBJ2-1; v_call: TRBV9; d_call: NA; cdr3_nt: TGTGCCAGCAGCCCTCCCGGATCCTACGAGCAGTTCTTC; cdr3_aa: CASSPPGSYEQFF
clone_size: NA; j_call: TRBJ1-2; v_call: TRBV7-2; d_call: NA; cdr3_nt: TGTGCCAGCAGCTTAGGGGACTATGGCCACACCTTC; cdr3_aa: CASSLGDYGHTF
clone_size: few; j_call: TRBJ1-1; v_call: TRBV5-1; d_call: TRBD1; cdr3_nt: TGCGCCAGCAGGCCGCTTAGGGACAGGGAAATGAACACTGAAGCTTTCTTT; cdr3_aa: CASRPLRDREMNTEAFF
clone_size: few; j_call: TRBJ2-3; v_call: TRBV5-1; d_call: NA; cdr3_nt: TGCGCCAGCAGCGCGGGTTCAGATACGCAGTATTTT; cdr3_aa: CASSAGSDTQYF
clone_size: many; j_call: TRBJ1-2; v_call: TRBV5-1; d_call: TRBD1; cdr3_nt: TGCGCCAGCACCAAGGACAGGGGCTACTATGGCTACACCTTC; cdr3_aa: CASTKDRGYYGYTF
clone_size: few; j_call: TRBJ2-6; v_call: TRBV7-2; d_call: NA; cdr3_nt: TGTGCCAGCAGCTTATACCTCACCCGGAGGACCTCTGGGGCCAACGTCCTGACTTTC; cdr3_aa: CASSLYLTRRTSGANVLTF
clone_size: NA; j_call: TRBJ1-2; v_call: TRBV28; d_call: NA; cdr3_nt: TGTGCCAGCGCTCAGTCCTATGGCTACACCTTC; cdr3_aa: CASAQSYGYTF
clone_size: NA; j_call: TRBJ1-1; v_call: TRBV9; d_call: NA; cdr3_nt: TGTGCCAGCAGCGTTTTTGGGCAGGGCACTGAAGCTTTCTTT; cdr3_aa: CASSVFGQGTEAFF
clone_size: NA; j_call: TRBJ2-2; v_call: TRBV9; d_call: NA; cdr3_nt: TGTGCCAGCAGCGTAGGTCTGACAGGGAACACCGGGGAGCTGTTTTTT; cdr3_aa: CASSVGLTGNTGELFF
clone_size: NA; j_call: TRBJ2-1; v_call: TRBV20-1; d_call: NA; cdr3_nt: TGCAGTGCTAGAGGACAAGAAAAGGTGACGTACAATGAGCAGTTCTTC; cdr3_aa: CSARGQEKVTYNEQFF
clone_size: NA; j_call: TRBJ2-3; v_call: TRBV9; d_call: TRBD2; cdr3_nt: TGTGCCAGCAGCGTAAGATCGGCGGGGCGGGGGTACGCAGATACGCAGTATTTT; cdr3_aa: CASSVRSAGRGYADTQYF
clone_size: NA; j_call: TRBJ2-5; v_call: TRBV7-9; d_call: NA; cdr3_nt: TGTGCCAGCGTTCAGGGTTATGTGGAGACCCAGTACTTC; cdr3_aa: CASVQGYVETQYF
clone_size: NA; j_call: TRBJ2-7; v_call: TRBV5-4; d_call: TRBD2; cdr3_nt: TGTGCCAGCAGCCCCGATAGCGGGGGACCCTACGAGCAGTACTTC; cdr3_aa: CASSPDSGGPYEQYF
clone_size: many; j_call: TRBJ2-1; v_call: TRBV20-1; d_call: NA; cdr3_nt: TGCAGTGCTACTTGGACTACCGACAATGAGCAGTTCTTC; cdr3_aa: CSATWTTDNEQFF
clone_size: many; j_call: TRBJ2-3; v_call: TRBV29-1; d_call: TRBD1; cdr3_nt: TGCAGCGTCAGGACAGGGGGCTCTACGACAGATACGCAGTATTTT; cdr3_aa: CSVRTGGSTTDTQYF
clone_size: NA; j_call: TRBJ1-5; v_call: TRBV7-9; d_call: TRBD1; cdr3_nt: TGTGCCAGCAGCGGATCGACAGGGTCTAGCAATCAGCCCCAGCATTTT; cdr3_aa: CASSGSTGSSNQPQHF
clone_size: many; j_call: TRBJ2-1; v_call: TRBV5-1; d_call: NA; cdr3_nt: TGCGCCAGCAGCTTGACCCAATCCTACAATGAGCAGTTCTTC; cdr3_aa: CASSLTQSYNEQFF
clone_size: NA; j_call: TRBJ2-7; v_call: TRBV12-3/TRBV12-4; d_call: TRBD2; cdr3_nt: TGTGCCAGCAGCCCAAGGGGGGGACTAGCGGGTTCCAGCTCCTACGAGCAGTACTTC; cdr3_aa: CASSPRGGLAGSSSYEQYF
clone_size: NA; j_call: TRBJ2-1; v_call: TRBV6-6; d_call: TRBD1; cdr3_nt: TGTGCCAGCCGCCAGGACAGGGGGGGGCATACCATCTATGAGCAGTTCTTC; cdr3_aa: CASRQDRGGHTIYEQFF
clone_size: NA; j_call: TRBJ2-2; v_call: TRBV28; d_call: NA; cdr3_nt: TGTGCCAGCAACTACCAACGGGGATTGAACACCGGGGAGCTGTTTTTT; cdr3_aa: CASNYQRGLNTGELFF
clone_size: NA; j_call: TRBJ2-1; v_call: TRBV7-9; d_call: NA; cdr3_nt: TGTGCCAGCAACTTAGTAGTAGCGGCTTACAATGAGCAGTTCTTC; cdr3_aa: CASNLVVAAYNEQFF
clone_size: few; j_call: TRBJ2-7; v_call: TRBV20-1; d_call: TRBD2; cdr3_nt: TGCAGTGCCGAGAGGACTAGCAATAGCTACGAGCAGTACTTC; cdr3_aa: CSAERTSNSYEQYF
clone_size: many; j_call: TRBJ2-7; v_call: TRBV20-1; d_call: TRBD1; cdr3_nt: TGCAGTGCTTTTTCCCACGCCTACAGGGGGCTTCGGTACGAGCAGTACTTC; cdr3_aa: CSAFSHAYRGLRYEQYF
clone_size: NA; j_call: TRBJ1-5; v_call: TRBV6-4; d_call: TRBD1; cdr3_nt: TGTGCCAGCAGTACGACAGGGGAACGCGGGCCCCAGCATTTT; cdr3_aa: CASSTTGERGPQHF
clone_size: few; j_call: TRBJ2-3; v_call: TRBV7-9; d_call: NA; cdr3_nt: TGTGCCAGCAGCTCAAGGGGGCGCGGGGCAGATACGCAGTATTTT; cdr3_aa: CASSSRGRGADTQYF
clone_size: many; j_call: TRBJ2-7; v_call: TRBV20-1; d_call: NA; cdr3_nt: TGCAGTGCTAGAGTCAGAACAGAGGGCGAGCAGTACTTC; cdr3_aa: CSARVRTEGEQYF
clone_size: few; j_call: TRBJ2-3; v_call: TRBV18; d_call: TRBD2; cdr3_nt: TGTGCCAGCTCACCCGCTGTGACTAGCGGGGGCCAAAGCACAGATACGCAGTATTTT; cdr3_aa: CASSPAVTSGGQSTDTQYF
clone_size: many; j_call: TRBJ2-1; v_call: TRBV9; d_call: NA; cdr3_nt: TGTGCCAGCAGCGTCAGTGCGGGGCCTATCTATGAGCAGTTCTTC; cdr3_aa: CASSVSAGPIYEQFF
clone_size: few; j_call: TRBJ2-5; v_call: TRBV7-9; d_call: TRBD2; cdr3_nt: TGTGCCAGCACCGATGGACTAGCGGGGGGGAAGGAGACCCAGTACTTC; cdr3_aa: CASTDGLAGGKETQYF
clone_size: NA; j_call: TRBJ1-1; v_call: TRBV3-1; d_call: NA; cdr3_nt: TGTGCCAGCAGCCAAGATCCAAGGAGGGGCTCGGCTTTCTTT; cdr3_aa: CASSQDPRRGSAFF
clone_size: NA; j_call: TRBJ1-5; v_call: TRBV19; d_call: NA; cdr3_nt: TGTGCCAGCACCCCCCGGGGGAGCAATCAGCCCCAGCATTTT; cdr3_aa: CASTPRGSNQPQHF
clone_size: many; j_call: TRBJ2-7; v_call: TRBV6-1; d_call: NA; cdr3_nt: TGTGCCAGCACTGGCAGAGTGACAAGTTACGAGCAGTACTTC; cdr3_aa: CASTGRVTSYEQYF
clone_size: few; j_call: TRBJ2-1; v_call: TRBV18; d_call: NA; cdr3_nt: TGTGCCAGCTCACCATCCCAGGGCGCGAATGAGCAGTTCTTC; cdr3_aa: CASSPSQGANEQFF
clone_size: many; j_call: TRBJ2-7; v_call: TRBV12-3/TRBV12-4; d_call: NA; cdr3_nt: TGTGCCAGCAGTCCCCAACAGGGTGAGGCCTACGAGCAGTACTTC; cdr3_aa: CASSPQQGEAYEQYF
clone_size: NA; j_call: TRBJ2-3; v_call: TRBV7-9; d_call: NA; cdr3_nt: TGTGCCAGCAGCTCGCCCCACGGTGGCGCAGATACGCAGTATTTT; cdr3_aa: CASSSPHGGADTQYF
clone_size: NA; j_call: TRBJ2-3; v_call: TRBV10-3; d_call: NA; cdr3_nt: TGTGCCATCAGTGATATTACAGGGGAGGGACCCACAGATGCGCAGTATTTT; cdr3_aa: CAISDITGEGPTDAQYF